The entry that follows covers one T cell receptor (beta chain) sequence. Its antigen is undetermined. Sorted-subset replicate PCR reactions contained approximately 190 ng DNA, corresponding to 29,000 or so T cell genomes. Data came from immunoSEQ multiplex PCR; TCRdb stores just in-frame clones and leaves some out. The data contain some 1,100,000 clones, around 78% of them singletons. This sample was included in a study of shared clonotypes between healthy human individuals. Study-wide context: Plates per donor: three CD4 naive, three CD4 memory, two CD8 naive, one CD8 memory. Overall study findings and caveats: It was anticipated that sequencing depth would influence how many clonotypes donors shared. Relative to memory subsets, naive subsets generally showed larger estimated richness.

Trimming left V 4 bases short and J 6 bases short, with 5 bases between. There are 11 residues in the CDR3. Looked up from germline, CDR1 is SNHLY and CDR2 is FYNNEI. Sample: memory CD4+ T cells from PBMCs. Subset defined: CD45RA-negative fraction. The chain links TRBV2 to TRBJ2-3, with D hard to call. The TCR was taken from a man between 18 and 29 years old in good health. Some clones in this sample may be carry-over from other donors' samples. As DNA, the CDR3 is TGTGCCAGCAGTGGTCAGGATACGCAGTATTTT. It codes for CASSGQDTQYF.